This T cell receptor beta chain was identified during a study of cytomegalovirus exposure and HLA in healthy donors (dated by TCRdb to 2016 to 2017). Study-level background: In an earlier analysis of 450 to 750 of the donors, 276 Gb of sequence data and about 110 million unique TCR beta sequences from 180 million or so T cells were reported. An early release that covered several hundred HLA-typed donors contained approximately 290 gigabases of sequencing data and roughly 84 million unique TCR sequences. Among the approximately 420 genotyped donors, more than 70% belonged to the genetic ancestry cluster associated with self-reported Caucasian donors. The aim of the study was to test whether cataloging public T cell receptors could identify signatures of past pathogen exposure. Using immunosequencing, the study profiled T cell repertoires from 666 subjects and related those repertoires to cytomegalovirus serostatus. In addition to the first cohort of 666 subjects, a separate validation cohort of 120 different subjects was used. High-throughput TCR immunosequencing, statistical association of individual TCRs with disease status, and machine learning were combined to predict cytomegalovirus infection status. A later analysis re-examined previously published TCR beta repertoires from roughly 720 donors and added high-resolution HLA genotyping to investigate patterns of TCR occurrence. Rather than drawing on any new phenotypic data, the later analysis identified candidate immune exposures from TCR beta sequences and the way those sequences occurred across donors. To decide whether each TCR beta V gene segment behaved as functional or pseudogenic, an earlier analysis of approximately 590 of the donors relied on high-throughput TCR beta sequencing. Donor age, sex, ethnicity and CMV serostatus were compiled alongside the repertoire data. A later genetic analysis took genome-wide SNP genotypes for about three fifths of the 666 donors and used that subset as a discovery cohort. Every repertoire in the discovery cohort had been generated on one and the same sequencing platform. HLA typing included class I and class II loci at four-digit resolution. The number of typed donors differed by locus: about 620-640 for A, B, C, DRB1 and DQB1; some 540 for DQA1; 600 to 610 for DPA1; and roughly 470 for DPB1. About 5 DR-DQ haplotypes were handled as single units for association and clustering, since linkage in the cohort was strong. Across some 400 genotyped donors of the cohort, an average of roughly 230,000 unique TCR beta nucleotide sequences per donor were sequenced, and around 19% of those sequences were non-productive.

As to this clone: It lacks a known antigen. The sample holds no much larger clone one base away, and base qualities are not on file.

Libraries came from the immunoSEQ multiplex PCR assay. For the multiplex PCR, a mixture combining 60 forward primers for TCR Vbeta segments and 13 reverse primers for TCR Jbeta segments was used. A multiplex PCR assay on genomic DNA amplified the CDR3 region of rearranged TCR beta genes. Amplified TCR beta libraries were sequenced as 87-base-pair reads on the Illumina HiSeq System. On the authors' methods: In a later analysis, around 80 million unique TCR beta chains were counted across the 690 or so repertoires, and some 10 million of these chains were shared by at least two donors. Raw reads were error-corrected and collapsed into unique sequences by a nearest-neighbor algorithm in which closely related sequences were merged to remove PCR and sequencing errors. V, D and J gene segments were assigned by aligning CDR3 sequences to IMGT reference sequences. Each retained sequence needed at least a six-nucleotide match to both a V gene segment and a J gene segment. A rearrangement was called productive if the CDR3 had no stop codons and remained in frame with V and J, and every other rearrangement was called non-productive. CDR3 was defined by IMGT convention, running from the second conserved V-encoded cysteine to the conserved J-encoded phenylalanine. The earlier analysis of 500 to 600 of the donors excluded sequences that lacked an unambiguous match to a single V gene segment. In an earlier analysis of approximately 590 of the donors, a V segment was called functional when productive rearrangements were above 56.7%, and segregating when the standard deviation between donors exceeded 5%. A statistical classification framework was built for diagnosing cytomegalovirus status from the catalog of TCR beta chain sequences. V and J gene assignment, in a later analysis, came from comparing TCR nucleotide sequences with IMGT/GENE-DB human TR gene sequences. The TCRdist pipeline was used in a later analysis to assign CDR3 sequences and most-parsimonious VDJ recombination scenarios. In a later analysis, each TCR beta chain was defined by its CDR3 amino acid sequence together with its V-gene family, and reads without a unique V-gene family were excluded. To address suspected cross-contamination and a sequencing artifact, a later analysis removed roughly 580 highly shared, low-generation-probability nucleotide sequences. In a later analysis, a clonal expansion index was calculated for each public chain from normalized within-repertoire ranks of inferred template counts. In a later analysis, generation probabilities were computed using a VDJ recombination model fitted to out-of-frame rearrangements, and the results were checked against IGoR. In a later analysis, hypergeometric tests were used to score TCR-TCR, TCR-HLA and TCR-CMV co-occurrence, with a repertoire-size bias correction applied to TCR pairs. To estimate false discovery rates, a later analysis permuted the HLA or CMV assignments 20 times. A later analysis grouped co-occurring TCRs with DBSCAN, adding TCRdist sequence similarity when clustering within HLA-allele-positive subsets. For co-occurrence clustering, repertoires with fewer than 30,000 or more than 120,000 public chains were excluded, along with roughly 5 repertoires with anomalous nucleotide sharing. TCRdb's version of the immuneACCESS table is confined to in-frame rearrangements and falls short of the full clone set. An unresolved V gene accounts for under half of the shortfall where checked; the remainder is of unknown origin. Clone size and V and J calls were adopted from that table, with D and trimming inferred from the DNA. The sample includes approximately 190,000 clones, with around 78% observed a single time. The ten biggest clones cover 12% to 15% of the sample.

The cohort comprised fewer than 700 healthy bone marrow donors. At the time of sampling, all cohort members were nominally healthy, though unrecorded immune exposures were likely present. The donor tested CMV seropositive and was one of the 289 seropositive cohort members. Each donor provided a peripheral blood sample, and peripheral blood mononuclear cells were used for TCR beta sequencing. The Qiagen DNeasy Blood Extraction Kit was used to extract genomic DNA from the blood cell samples. Overall study outcomes, separate from this receptor: A later analysis reported that several top co-occurrence clusters appeared linked to parvovirus B19, influenza, CMV and Epstein-Barr virus. A later analysis found that TCR association rates varied across HLA loci, with DRB1 alleles showing the most associated TCRs and HLA-C alleles the fewest. Correlated functional status among segregating V segments might be attributable to linkage disequilibrium, but an unknown experimental factor could not be ruled out. Broadly in line with IMGT annotations, most TCR beta V segments showed up in productive rearrangements about 90% or about 30% of the time in an earlier analysis of a few hundred of the donors. According to the authors, the approach could potentially be generalized to other disease states and immunological phenotypes. A later analysis found that most CMV-associated TCR beta chains appeared HLA-restricted, with HLA associations seemingly driven largely by CMV exposure. CMV serostatus was the only immune exposure information available for the cohort. When HLA alleles, especially DR and DQ, strongly co-occurred, attributing TCR associations to individual alleles was difficult. The cohort was sequenced for TCR beta chains only, and without alpha or paired-chain data the features that could be detected were limited. A later genetic analysis reported fewer N-insertions in productive TCRs among donors in an Asian-associated ancestry cluster than the approximately 670-donor mean. Because HLA typing was unavailable for some donors at each locus, only the typed subset was used in association tests. Most TCR sequences were observed very rarely across donors, whereas some public TCRs were present in many individuals. In vitro tests confirmed that a few of the cytomegalovirus-associated TCR beta chains recognize cytomegalovirus antigens. In a later analysis, HLA-associated TCR beta chains showed more clonal expansion and lower generation probabilities than non-associated chains that were equally common. The sequencing pipeline was judged likely to have produced a cluster of highly shared sequence variants as a technical artifact. V-gene and J-gene trimming of TCR beta chains was associated with a missense DCLRE1C variant in a later genetic analysis, and the association was replicated in an independent cohort. A further reported finding was that TCR beta sequences accurately predicted the HLA-A and HLA-B alleles for most subjects in the first cohort. The earlier analysis of 587 of the donors excluded roughly 17 rarely observed V segments, including chromosome 9 orphons, because counts were too low. A later analysis associated 16,951 TCR beta sequences with specific HLA alleles at a false discovery rate of 0.05. In both the original and validation cohorts, the classifier was reported to diagnose cytomegalovirus status with high specificity and sensitivity. Presence/absence analyses assumed roughly uniform sequencing depth across donors, an assumption that may not hold. In the study, around 150 TCR beta chains were listed as associated with cytomegalovirus.

Sample: PBMCs. The TCR was taken from a woman in her 30s in good health and CMV-seropositive.

The nucleotide sequence reads TGTGCCAGCAGGCCCCGACAGTTCGTTGCTGGAAACACCATATATTTT. The translation is CASRPRQFVAGNTIYF. This chain joins TRBV7-9 to TRBJ1-3; matching of 5 bases hints at TRBD1 as the D gene. The CDR3 covers 16 residues, taking in both the cysteine and the phenylalanine. CDR3 DNA is the only sequence kept; it has 48 bases, read in frame from the first base. CDR1 and CDR2, looked up from the germline V gene (reference sequence), are SEHNR and FQNEAQ. V sheds 6 bases and J sheds 2 bases, leaving 17 bases between their ends.